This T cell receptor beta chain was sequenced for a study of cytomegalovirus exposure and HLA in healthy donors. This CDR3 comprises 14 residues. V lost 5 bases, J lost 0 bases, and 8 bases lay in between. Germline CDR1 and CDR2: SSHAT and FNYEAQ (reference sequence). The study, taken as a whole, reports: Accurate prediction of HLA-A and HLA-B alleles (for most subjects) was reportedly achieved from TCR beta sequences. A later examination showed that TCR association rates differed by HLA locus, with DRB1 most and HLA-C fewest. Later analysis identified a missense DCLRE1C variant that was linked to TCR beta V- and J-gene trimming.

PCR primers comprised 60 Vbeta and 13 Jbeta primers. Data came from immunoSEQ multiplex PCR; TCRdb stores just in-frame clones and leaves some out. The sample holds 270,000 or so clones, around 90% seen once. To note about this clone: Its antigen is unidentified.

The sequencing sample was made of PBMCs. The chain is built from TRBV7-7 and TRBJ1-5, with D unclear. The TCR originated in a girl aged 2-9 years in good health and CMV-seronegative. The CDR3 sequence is CASSARGSNQPQHF. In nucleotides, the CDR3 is TGTGCCAGCAGCGCCCGGGGTAGCAATCAGCCCCAGCATTTT.